Shown below are 11 T cell receptor beta chains from a single sample sequenced in a study of T cell responses to AZD1222 COVID-19 vaccine. This table comes from immunoSEQ multiplex PCR, and its TCRdb copy is limited to in-frame clones, with some not included. The table has under 150,000 clones, under 95% seen once. Sequencing used peripheral blood, obtained on day 0 of AZD1222 vaccination. The source of these receptors is an adult in good health.

The chain recombines TRBV7-3 with TRBJ1-6, with D unclear. Looked up from germline, CDR1 is SGHTA and CDR2 is FQGTGA. CDR3 length equals 15 residues. Trimming left V 0 bases short and J 9 bases short, with 12 bases between. The CDR3 sequence: CASSLTRLPGSPLHF. CDR3 nucleotide sequence: TGTGCCAGCAGCTTAACGAGGCTGCCGGGTTCACCCCTCCACTTT. Drawing the rest from reference TRBV7-3 and TRBJ1-6, the complete variable domain is GAGVSQTPSNKVTEKGKYVELRCDPISGHTALYWYRQSLGQGPEFLIYFQGTGAADDSGLPNDRFFAVRPEGSVSTLKIQRTERGDSAVYLCASSLTRLPGSPLHFGNGTRLTVT.

The chain combines TRBV29-1 with TRBJ2-1; D is unresolved. Germline assignment: CDR1 SQVTM and CDR2 ANQGSEA. The V and J ends lost 2 bases and 2 bases respectively, with 7 bases between them. This CDR3 contains 13 residues. The CDR3 bases are TGCAGCGTTGAAAGGCTCCCCTACAATGAGCAGTTCTTC. This codes for CSVERLPYNEQFF.

The chain recombines TRBV29-1 with TRBJ2-2; D not resolved. In germline, CDR1 is SQVTM, CDR2 ANQGSEA. CDR3 length: 13 residues. V was shortened by 0 bases and J by 5 bases, with 7 bases between the two germline ends. The CDR3 sequence is CSVEEQQTGELFF. The DNA for the CDR3 is TGCAGCGTTGAAGAGCAACAGACCGGGGAGCTGTTTTTT.

The V gene is TRBV15, the J gene TRBJ2-5; D not certain. Germline CDR1 reads LNHNV; CDR2 reads YYDKDF (reference sequence). The CDR3 spans 12 residues. Trimming stripped 1 base from V and 5 bases from J, with 5 bases between. The CDR3 coding sequence is TGTGCCACCAGCAGAGTCCTGGAGACCCAGTACTTC. This encodes CATSRVLETQYF.

This chain uses TRBV7-9 with TRBJ2-7; D perhaps matches TRBD1 (6 bases). From germline, CDR1 is SEHNR and CDR2 FQNEAQ (reference sequence). CDR3 length: 13 residues. The V and J ends lost 3 bases and 5 bases respectively, with 11 bases between them. The CDR3 nucleotides read TGTGCCAGCAGCTTGTCCGGGACACACGAGCAGTACTTC. Its protein is CASSLSGTHEQYF.

J is TRBJ1-1 and V is TRBV7-3; D is ambiguous. Trimming left V 2 bases short and J 11 bases short, with 15 bases between. The CDR3 has 13 residues. The germline V gene has CDR1 SGHTA and CDR2 FQGTGA. The CDR3 loop reads CASSLEGGRHAFF. CDR3 in DNA: TGTGCCAGCAGCTTAGAAGGCGGGAGGCATGCTTTCTTT.

The V and J genes are TRBV2 and TRBJ2-3; TRBD2 matches 7 bases. The CDR3 consists of 11 residues. Germline loops: CDR1 SNHLY, CDR2 FYNNEI. Unmatched junction bases numbered 1, after V lost 11 bases and J lost 2 bases. The CDR3: CAGGVTDTQYF. The CDR3, as DNA: TGTGCCGGGGGGGTCACAGATACGCAGTATTTT.

The chain couples TRBV7-2 to TRBJ2-7; a possible D gene is TRBD2 (6 bases). Trimming cost V 2 bases and J 5 bases, with 16 bases left between them. This CDR3 is 15 amino acids long. The V gene's germline CDR1 is SGHTA and CDR2 FQGNSA. CDR3 protein: CASSLYPSGGDEQYF. The DNA of the CDR3 is TGTGCCAGCAGCTTATACCCATCGGGCGGGGACGAGCAGTACTTC. Full variable domain (missing parts from reference TRBV7-2 and TRBJ2-7): GAGVSQSPSNKVTEKGKDVELRCDPISGHTALYWYRQSLGQGLEFLIYFQGNSAPDKSGLPSDRFSAERTGGSVSTLTIQRTQQEDSAVYLCASSLYPSGGDEQYFGPGTRLTVT.

This clone was observed a single time. CDR3 region: CSALLDRVGEQYF. The CDR3 DNA is TGCAGCGCCCTCCTAGACAGGGTGGGCGAGCAGTACTTC. This chain joins TRBV29-1 and TRBJ2-7, with 7 bases lining up with TRBD1. Germline trimming cut 7 bases from V and 6 bases from J; bases unmatched to any gene: 12. The germline V gene encodes CDR1 SQVTM and CDR2 ANQGSEA. The CDR3 is 13 residues long.

V is TRBV4-3 and J is TRBJ1-6; D gene uncertain. V lost 0 bases and J lost 4, with 10 bases in between. This CDR3 spans 16 amino acids. Germline-derived CDR1 and CDR2 are LGHNA and YSLEER. The CDR3 DNA sequence: TGCGCCAGCAGCCAAGACGGCCAGCCTTATAATTCACCCCTCCACTTT. It yields the protein CASSQDGQPYNSPLHF.

V gene TRBV6-2 or TRBV6-3 combines with J gene TRBJ1-1; no clear D. The CDR3 runs 14 residues. Deletions cut 4 bases from V and 6 bases from J, with 15 bases between. CDR1 is MNHEY, CDR2 SVGEGT, per germline. In DNA form, the CDR3 reads TGTGCCAGCAGTTCCTCCCTAATCGGGTCTGAAGCTTTCTTT. Amino acids: CASSSSLIGSEAFF.